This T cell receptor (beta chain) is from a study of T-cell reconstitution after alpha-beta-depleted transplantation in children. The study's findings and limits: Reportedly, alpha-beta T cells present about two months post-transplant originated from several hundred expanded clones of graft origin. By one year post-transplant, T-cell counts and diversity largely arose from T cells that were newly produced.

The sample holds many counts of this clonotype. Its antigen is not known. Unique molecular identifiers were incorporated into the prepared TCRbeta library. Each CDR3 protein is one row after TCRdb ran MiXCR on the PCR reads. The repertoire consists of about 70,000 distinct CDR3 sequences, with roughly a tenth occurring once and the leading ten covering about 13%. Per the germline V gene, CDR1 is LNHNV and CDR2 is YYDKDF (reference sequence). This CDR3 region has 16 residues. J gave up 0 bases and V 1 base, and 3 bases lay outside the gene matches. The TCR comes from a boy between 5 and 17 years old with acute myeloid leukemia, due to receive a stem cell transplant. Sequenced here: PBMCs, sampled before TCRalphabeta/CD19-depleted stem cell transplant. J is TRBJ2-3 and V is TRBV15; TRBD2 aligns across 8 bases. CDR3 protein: CATSRGTSGSTDTQYF. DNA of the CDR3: TGTGCCACCAGCAGAGGAACTAGCGGCAGCACAGATACGCAGTATTTT.